This T cell receptor (beta chain) was profiled in a study of T-cell memory formation after mild COVID-19. Overall study results and limits: Later expanders leaned CD4+, whereas clones that contracted between day 15 and 85 were balanced CD4/CD8. Proof of SARS-CoV-2 specificity was absent for the second-wave clones that crested on day 37. Memory from before infection featured some responding clones, which suggests cross-reactive memory joined.

This clonotype was counted many times. Its antigen remains unknown. This CDR3 comprises 15 residues. Trimming took off 5 bases at V and 2 bases at J, with 13 bases between the two ends. Germline V lookup: CDR1 SEHNR, CDR2 FQNEAQ (reference sequence). 5'RACE with constant-segment primers built TCRalpha and TCRbeta cDNA libraries with UMIs. TCRdb reanalysed the 5' RACE reads using MiXCR and keeps one entry per CDR3 protein. The sample carries under 200,000 distinct CDR3 sequences, roughly 30% recorded once. The sequence derives from an adult woman who had mild COVID-19 (a few samples of this study predate the infection). Cell type and time point are not known. The sequenced sample consisted of PBMCs or a T cell subset sorted from them (not recorded which). The V call is TRBV7-9, the J call TRBJ2-1, with D perhaps TRBD1 or TRBD2 (5 bases each). The CDR3 DNA reads as TGTGCCAGCAGCCCCCCAGGGACCCCCTACAATGAGCAGTTCTTC. Translating it yields CASSPPGTPYNEQFF.